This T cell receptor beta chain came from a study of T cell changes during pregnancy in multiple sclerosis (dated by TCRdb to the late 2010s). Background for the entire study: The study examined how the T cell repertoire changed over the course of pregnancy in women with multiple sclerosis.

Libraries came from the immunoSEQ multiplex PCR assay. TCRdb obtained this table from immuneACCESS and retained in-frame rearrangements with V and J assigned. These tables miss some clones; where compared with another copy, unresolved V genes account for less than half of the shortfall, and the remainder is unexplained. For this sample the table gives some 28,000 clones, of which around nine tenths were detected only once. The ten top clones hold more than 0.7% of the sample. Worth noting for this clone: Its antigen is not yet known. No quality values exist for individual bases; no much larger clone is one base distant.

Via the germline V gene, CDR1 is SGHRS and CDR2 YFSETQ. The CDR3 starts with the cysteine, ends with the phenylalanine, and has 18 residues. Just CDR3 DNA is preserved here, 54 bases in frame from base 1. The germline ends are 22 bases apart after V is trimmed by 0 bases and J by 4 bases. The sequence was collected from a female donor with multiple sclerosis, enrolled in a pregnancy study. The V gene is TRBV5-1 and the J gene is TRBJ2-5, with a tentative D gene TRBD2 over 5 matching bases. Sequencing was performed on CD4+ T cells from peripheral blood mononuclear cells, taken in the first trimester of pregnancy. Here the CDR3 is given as CASSLAKASRGLGETQYF. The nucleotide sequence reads TGCGCCAGCAGCTTGGCTAAGGCATCGCGAGGACTTGGAGAGACCCAGTACTTC.